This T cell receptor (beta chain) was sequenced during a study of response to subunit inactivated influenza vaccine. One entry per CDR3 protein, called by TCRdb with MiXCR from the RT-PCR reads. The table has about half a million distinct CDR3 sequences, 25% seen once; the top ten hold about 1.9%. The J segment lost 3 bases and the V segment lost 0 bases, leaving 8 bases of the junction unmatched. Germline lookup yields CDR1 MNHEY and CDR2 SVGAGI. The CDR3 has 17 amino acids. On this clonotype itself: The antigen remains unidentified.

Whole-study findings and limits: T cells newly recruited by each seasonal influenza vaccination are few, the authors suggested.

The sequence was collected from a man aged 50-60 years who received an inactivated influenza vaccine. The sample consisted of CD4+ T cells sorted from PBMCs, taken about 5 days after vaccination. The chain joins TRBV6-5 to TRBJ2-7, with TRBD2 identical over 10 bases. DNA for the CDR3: TGTGCCAGCAGTTACTCGATGGGCCTAGCGGGAGTCTACGAGCAGTACTTC. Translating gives CASSYSMGLAGVYEQYF.